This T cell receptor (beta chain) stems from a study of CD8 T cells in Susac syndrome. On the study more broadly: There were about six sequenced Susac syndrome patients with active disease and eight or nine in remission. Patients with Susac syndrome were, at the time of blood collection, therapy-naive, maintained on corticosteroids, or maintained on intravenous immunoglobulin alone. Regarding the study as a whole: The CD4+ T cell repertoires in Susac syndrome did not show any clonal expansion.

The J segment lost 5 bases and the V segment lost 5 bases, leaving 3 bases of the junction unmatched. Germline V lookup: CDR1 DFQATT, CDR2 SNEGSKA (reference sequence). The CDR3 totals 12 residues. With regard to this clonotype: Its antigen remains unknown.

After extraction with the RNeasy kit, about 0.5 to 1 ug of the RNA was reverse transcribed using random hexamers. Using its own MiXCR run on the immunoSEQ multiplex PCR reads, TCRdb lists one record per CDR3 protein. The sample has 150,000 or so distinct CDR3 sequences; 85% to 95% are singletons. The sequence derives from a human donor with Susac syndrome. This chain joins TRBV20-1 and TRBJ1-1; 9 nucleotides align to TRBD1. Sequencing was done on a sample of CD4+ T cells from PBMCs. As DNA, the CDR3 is TGCAGTGCTGAGACAGGGGGTACTGAAGCTTTCTTT. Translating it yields CSAETGGTEAFF.